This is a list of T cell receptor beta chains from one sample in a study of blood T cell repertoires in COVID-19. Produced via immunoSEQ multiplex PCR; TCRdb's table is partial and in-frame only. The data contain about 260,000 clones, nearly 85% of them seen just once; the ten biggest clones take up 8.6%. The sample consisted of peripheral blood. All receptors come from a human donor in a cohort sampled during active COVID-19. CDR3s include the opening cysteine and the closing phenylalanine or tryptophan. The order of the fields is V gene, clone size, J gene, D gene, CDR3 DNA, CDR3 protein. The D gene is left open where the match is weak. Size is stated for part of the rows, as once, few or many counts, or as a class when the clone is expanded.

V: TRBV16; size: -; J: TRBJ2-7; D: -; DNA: TGTGCCAGCAGCCAATCGGCAGGCTCCTACGAGCAGTACTTC; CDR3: CASSQSAGSYEQYF
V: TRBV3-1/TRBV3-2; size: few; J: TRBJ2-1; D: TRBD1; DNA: TGTGCCAGCAGGCGCCCGGGACAGTACAATGAGCAGTTCTTC; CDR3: CASRRPGQYNEQFF
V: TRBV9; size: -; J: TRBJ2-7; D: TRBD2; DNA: TGTGCCAGCAGCGTAGCGGGAGGGGTATACGAGCAGTACTTC; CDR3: CASSVAGGVYEQYF
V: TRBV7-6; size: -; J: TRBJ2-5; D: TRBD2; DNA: TGTGCCAGCAGCTCTAGCGGGGGGGCCCCCGAGACCCAGTACTTC; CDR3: CASSSSGGAPETQYF
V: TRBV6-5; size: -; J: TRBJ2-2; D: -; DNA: TGTGCCAGCGGGTGGAGTAACACCGGGGAGCTGTTTTTT; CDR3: CASGWSNTGELFF
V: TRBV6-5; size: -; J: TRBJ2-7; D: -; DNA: TGTGCCAGCAGATTCTACCGGACTGGCTCCTACGAGCAGTACTTC; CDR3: CASRFYRTGSYEQYF
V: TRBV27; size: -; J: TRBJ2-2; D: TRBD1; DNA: TGTGCCAGCAGTTTTTGGGCAGGGGGCCACACCGGGGAGCTGTTTTTT; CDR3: CASSFWAGGHTGELFF
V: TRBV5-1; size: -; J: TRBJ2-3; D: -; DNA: TGCGCCAGCAGCTTGGGATCCCGGAGGGACACAGATACGCAGTATTTT; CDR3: CASSLGSRRDTDTQYF
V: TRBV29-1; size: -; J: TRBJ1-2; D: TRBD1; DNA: TGCAGCGTTGATCCGACAGGGTCGACTAACTATGGCTACACCTTC; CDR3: CSVDPTGSTNYGYTF
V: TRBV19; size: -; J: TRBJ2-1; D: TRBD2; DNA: TGTGCCAGTAGTATCGGCGGGAGGGCCTACAATGAGCAGTTCTTC; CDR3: CASSIGGRAYNEQFF
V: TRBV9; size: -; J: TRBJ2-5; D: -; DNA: TGTGCCAGCAGCGTACAGGGTGGCCAAGAGACCCAGTACTTC; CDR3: CASSVQGGQETQYF
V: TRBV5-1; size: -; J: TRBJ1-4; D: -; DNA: TGCGCCAGCAGCTTGAGGCGTCAGGTCACTAATGAAAAACTGTTTTTT; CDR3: CASSLRRQVTNEKLFF
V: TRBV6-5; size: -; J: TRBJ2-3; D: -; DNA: TGTGCCAGCAGTCTGACTGAAAGCACAGATACGCAGTATTTT; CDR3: CASSLTESTDTQYF
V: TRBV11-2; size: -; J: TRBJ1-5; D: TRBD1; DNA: TGTGCCAGCAGCTTGCGTAGGGACAGGGGAGTAGGTGGCAATCAGCCCCAGCATTTT; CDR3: CASSLRRDRGVGGNQPQHF
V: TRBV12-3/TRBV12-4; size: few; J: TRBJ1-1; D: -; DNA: TGTGCCAGCAGTTTTACAGTCAACACTGAAGCTTTCTTT; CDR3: CASSFTVNTEAFF
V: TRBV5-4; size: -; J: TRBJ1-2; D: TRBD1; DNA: TGTGCCAGCAGCAGGACAGGGGCTGCCTATGGCTACACCTTC; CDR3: CASSRTGAAYGYTF
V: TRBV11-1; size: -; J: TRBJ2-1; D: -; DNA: TGTGCCAGCAGCGGGGGACTCGCCAATACCTACAATGAGCAGTTCTTC; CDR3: CASSGGLANTYNEQFF
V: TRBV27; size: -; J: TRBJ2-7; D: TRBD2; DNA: TGTGCCAGCGGACCTCGGACTAGCGGGGGCTACGAGCAGTACTTC; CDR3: CASGPRTSGGYEQYF
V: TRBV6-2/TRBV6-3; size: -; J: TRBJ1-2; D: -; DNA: TGTGCCAGCAGTTACCCAGGAAAGGATTATGGCTACACCTTC; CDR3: CASSYPGKDYGYTF
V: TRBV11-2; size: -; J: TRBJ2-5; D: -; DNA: TGTGCCAGCAGCTTAGAGATCACCAGTACCCAGTACTTC; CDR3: CASSLEITSTQYF
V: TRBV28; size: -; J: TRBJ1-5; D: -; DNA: TGTGCCAGCAGTTTGGACAACAGAGTTAATCAGCCCCAGCATTTT; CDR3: CASSLDNRVNQPQHF
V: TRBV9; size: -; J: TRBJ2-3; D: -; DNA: TGTGCCAGCAGCGTAGATGCGGGAAGCACAGATACGCAGTATTTT; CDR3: CASSVDAGSTDTQYF
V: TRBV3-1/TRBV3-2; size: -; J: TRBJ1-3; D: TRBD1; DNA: TGTGCCAGCAGCCTTTGGACAGGGTCGTTGAACTCTGGAAACACCATATATTTT; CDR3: CASSLWTGSLNSGNTIYF
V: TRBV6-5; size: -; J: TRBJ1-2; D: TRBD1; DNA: TGTGCCAGCCCACCCCCGGGACAGAGAAAAGGCTACACCTTC; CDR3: CASPPPGQRKGYTF
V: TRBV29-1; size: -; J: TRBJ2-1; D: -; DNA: TGCAGCGTGCCGGGAGTCGTTAATGAGCAGTTCTTC; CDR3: CSVPGVVNEQFF
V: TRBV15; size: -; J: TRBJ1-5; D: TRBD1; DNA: TGTGCCACCAGCAGAGATCGGGGACAGGGTAGCAATCAGCCCCAGCATTTT; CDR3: CATSRDRGQGSNQPQHF
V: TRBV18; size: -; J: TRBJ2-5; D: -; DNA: TGTGCCAGCTCATCGCTCCCGGGCGGGAACGGAGAGACCCAGTACTTC; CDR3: CASSSLPGGNGETQYF
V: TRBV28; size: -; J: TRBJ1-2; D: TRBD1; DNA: TGTGCCAGCAGTGTTGACAGGGATGGCTACACCTTC; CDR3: CASSVDRDGYTF